Detailed here is one TCR beta chain. This receptor's antigen is unknown. No per-base quality is available; no much larger clone lies one base away. TCRbeta CDR3 regions were amplified from genomic DNA by means of the immunoSEQ Assay, a bias-controlled multiplex PCR. In the source study's methods: The number of nucleated cells in each sample was estimated from the amplification of reference gene primers within the assay. To quantify the absolute abundance of each unique TCRbeta CDR3 rearrangement, sequence reads were collapsed and filtered. For each sample, productive Simpson clonality was calculated as the square root of Simpson's diversity index across productive rearrangements. Imported from immuneACCESS, the table was reduced by TCRdb to in-frame sequences with V and J called. These copies leave out some clones; in studies compared against another copy, an unresolved V gene accounts for under half, and the cause of the remainder is not known. V, J and clone size are taken as reported in that table, and D and trimming were inferred from the DNA itself. Counted in this sample were about 320,000 clones; under 90% of them appeared once. Over 8.5% of the sample rests with the top ten.

The CDR3, from cysteine to phenylalanine, totals 13 residues. The retained sequence is limited to the CDR3, 39 bases, with the frame set at the first base. V loses 0 bases, J loses 5 bases, and the germline ends lie 5 bases apart. Reading the germline V gene gives CDR1 MNHEY and CDR2 SVGAGI. This sample is part of a study of blood T cell repertoires in COVID-19 (dated by TCRdb to about 2020). For context, the study as a whole: Samples from collaborators originated in the United States, Italy and Spain and spanned both the acute and convalescent phases of COVID-19. Samples came from the ongoing ImmuneRACE study (first 160 participants) plus 1,254 subjects from 6 global collaborators. Subjects who had been exposed to COVID-19, were actively infected with it, or had recovered from it provided the deeply sampled blood TCRbeta repertoires that made up the dataset. The material from the prospective study consisted of cDNA or gDNA derived from T cells, B-cell-depleted T cells, or PBMCs. Nearly every sample came with metadata listing a de-identified subject ID, COVID-19 status, age in years and sex. The repertoires were made available in a free public database intended to serve as a resource for research on the immune response to SARS-CoV-2. Where available, HLA class I and class II types were obtained from metadata supplied by the sample provider rather than from assay-based typing. General conclusions and limits of the study: The amount of clinical and demographic metadata varied by source and participant and was provided uncurated.

At one collaborating source in Seattle, patients were enrolled during active infection and were followed longitudinally through the course of disease. The collaborating institutions used their own protocols to collect whole blood in K2EDTA tubes. For TCRbeta analysis, collaborators shipped samples in one of three forms: frozen whole blood, isolated PBMCs, or DNA extracted from either of those sample types. This receptor chain uses TRBV6-5 and TRBJ2-1, with TRBD2 perhaps the D gene, on 5 matching bases. The sequence was collected from a woman aged 30 to 39 with COVID-19, enrolled during active disease. Input material: peripheral blood. The DNA reads TGTGCCAGCAGTTACTCGGGAGACAATGAGCAGTTCTTC. It codes for CASSYSGDNEQFF.